What follows are 26 T cell receptor beta chains derived from one specimen sequenced in a study of OX40 agonist ivuxolimab in advanced cancers. The library was generated by the immunoSEQ multiplex PCR assay. Not all clones reach the TCRdb copy of this immuneACCESS table, which keeps in-frame sequences only. Checked studies attribute under half of the gap to unresolved V genes and leave the rest unexplained. In this sample the table shows tens of thousands of clones, about 88% of which occur a single time. The top ten clonotypes cover approximately 0.67% of the sample. The sample consisted of CD4+ or CD8+ T cells sorted from blood, taken in a trial of the OX40 agonist ivuxolimab. These receptors all stem from an adult with an advanced solid tumor such as melanoma, head and neck, liver or kidney cancer.

The J gene is TRBJ2-2, the V gene TRBV7-2, with D perhaps matching TRBD2 (6 bases). From germline, CDR1 is SGHTA and CDR2 FQGNSA. Trimming pared 5 bases from V and 2 bases from J, leaving 12 bases between. CDR3 length: 15 residues. The CDR3 nucleotides are TGTGCCAGCAGCCCTACGGCGGGAAACACCGGGGAGCTGTTTTTT. Its translation is CASSPTAGNTGELFF. The full variable domain, its missing parts supplied by reference TRBV7-2 and TRBJ2-2, is GAGVSQSPSNKVTEKGKDVELRCDPISGHTALYWYRQSLGQGLEFLIYFQGNSAPDKSGLPSDRFSAERTGGSVSTLTIQRTQQEDSAVYLCASSPTAGNTGELFFGEGSRLTVL.

The chain couples TRBV6-6 to TRBJ2-6, with unresolved D. Germline loops: CDR1 MNHNY, CDR2 SVGAGI (reference sequence). Trimming shortened V by 4 bases and J by 4 bases, and 8 bases separated the two germline ends. The CDR3 is 14 amino acids. The CDR3 DNA is TGTGCCAGCAGTTTCCTCGGGGGGGCCAACGTCCTGACTTTC. Its protein product is CASSFLGGANVLTF.

The chain carries TRBV11-2 and TRBJ1-2; perhaps TRBD1 as D (5 bases). Trimming stripped 3 bases from V and 4 bases from J, with 18 bases between. Germline CDR1 SGHAT, CDR2 FQNNGV. This CDR3 is 16 amino acids long. CDR3 nucleotide sequence: TGTGCCAGCAGCTTCGGGACTGCCAAGAACCGCTATGGCTACACCTTC. As protein: CASSFGTAKNRYGYTF. Full variable domain (remainder filled in from reference TRBV11-2 and TRBJ1-2): EAGVAQSPRYKIIEKRQSVAFWCNPISGHATLYWYQQILGQGPKLLIQFQNNGVVDDSQLPKDRFSAERLKGVDSTLKIQPAKLEDSAVYLCASSFGTAKNRYGYTFGSGTRLTVV.

J is TRBJ2-1 and V is TRBV19; 7 nucleotides align to TRBD1. CDR1 LNHDA and CDR2 SQIVND come from the germline V gene (reference sequence). The CDR3 contains 16 residues. V trimming: 2 bases; J trimming: 9 bases; junction bases outside the gene matches: 13. CDR3 coding DNA: TGTGCCAGTAGTATAAAGGGCCAGGGGGAGCGCAGTGAGCAGTTCTTC. This codes for CASSIKGQGERSEQFF.

The V call is TRBV7-2, the J call TRBJ1-5; possibly TRBD1 for D (5 bases). Looked up from germline, CDR1 is SGHTA and CDR2 is FQGNSA. The CDR3 contains 17 residues. V gave up 0 bases and J gave up 6 bases, with 18 bases separating them. The CDR3 sequence is CASSLAMGLSIAQPQHF. CDR3 DNA: TGTGCCAGCAGCTTAGCGATGGGACTCTCCATAGCTCAGCCCCAGCATTTT. The variable domain in full, with the rest retrieved from reference TRBV7-2 and TRBJ1-5, is GAGVSQSPSNKVTEKGKDVELRCDPISGHTALYWYRQSLGQGLEFLIYFQGNSAPDKSGLPSDRFSAERTGGSVSTLTIQRTQQEDSAVYLCASSLAMGLSIAQPQHFGDGTRLSIL.

This chain links TRBV29-1 with TRBJ1-2; D ambiguous. CDR3 size: 13 residues. Germline lookup yields CDR1 SQVTM and CDR2 ANQGSEA. Deletions cut 3 bases from V and 4 bases from J, with 12 bases between. CDR3 bases: TGCAGCGTTGATAGGCTCCAGGCCTATGGCTACACCTTC. Translation: CSVDRLQAYGYTF.

The V and J genes are TRBV15 and TRBJ2-2; a possible D gene is TRBD1 (6 bases). Germline assignment: CDR1 LNHNV and CDR2 YYDKDF (reference sequence). V lost 1 base and J 9 bases, leaving 15 bases between the germline ends. The CDR3 extends over 15 amino acids. The CDR3 nucleotides are TGTGCCACCAGCAGAGGCTCGGTAGGGGGTAGGGAGCTGTTTTTT. This translates into CATSRGSVGGRELFF.

The V call is TRBV5-1, the J call TRBJ2-5; 8 bases fit TRBD1. The germline gives CDR1 SGHRS, CDR2 YFSETQ. This CDR3 contains 14 residues. The junction had 6 bases not matched to a gene; V was cut back by 3 bases and J by 5 bases. As DNA, the CDR3 is TGCGCCAGCAGCTCACCAGGGGGCGGGGAGACCCAGTACTTC. Protein sequence: CASSSPGGGETQYF.

This clone was found a few times. This sequence joins TRBV7-8 and TRBJ2-3; TRBD2 aligns across 8 bases. With V trimmed by 5 bases and J by 1 base, 8 bases remained unmatched. The CDR3 is 16 residues long. From germline, CDR1 is SGHVS and CDR2 FQNEAQ. CDR3 DNA sequence: TGTGCCAGCAGCCTACCATTGGGACTAGGCACAGATACGCAGTATTTT. It translates to CASSLPLGLGTDTQYF.

Only one count was recorded for this clone. The chain recombines TRBV2 with TRBJ2-7; TRBD1 might be the D (6 bases). Germline V lookup: CDR1 SNHLY, CDR2 FYNNEI. The CDR3 is 14 residues long. V lost 4 bases, J lost 2 bases, and 12 bases lay in between. In nucleotides, the CDR3 is TGTGCCAGCAGTGGGGACACTTCAGCCTACGAGCAGTACTTC. It encodes CASSGDTSAYEQYF.

The chain links TRBV4-3 to TRBJ2-1; D gene unclear. The CDR3 is 13 amino acids. Germline assignment: CDR1 LGHNA and CDR2 YSLEER. V lost 0 bases and J 7 bases, leaving 7 bases between the germline ends. The CDR3 loop reads CASSQDLGNEQFF. The CDR3 nucleotides are TGCGCCAGCAGCCAAGATTTGGGGAATGAGCAGTTCTTC.

The V call is TRBV9, the J call TRBJ1-2; D remains ambiguous. Germline values: CDR1 SGDLS, CDR2 YYNGEE. Trimming removed 0 bases at V and 2 bases at J, with 5 bases between. The CDR3 loop spans 13 amino acids. In DNA, the CDR3 is TGTGCCAGCAGCGTAGCCAGAAACTATGGCTACACCTTC. Translating gives CASSVARNYGYTF.

This chain connects TRBV6-1 to TRBJ2-1; 7 bases line up with TRBD2. The V and J ends lost 4 bases and 0 bases, in that order; junction bases with no gene match: 9. The CDR3 has 17 amino acids. Germline V CDR1 and CDR2: MNHNS, SASEGT. CDR3 bases: TGTGCCAGCAGTGTTCAACCCGGGGGGAGCTCCTACAATGAGCAGTTCTTC. This translates into CASSVQPGGSSYNEQFF.

This chain joins TRBV7-2 and TRBJ1-1; unclear D gene. The CDR3 totals 13 residues. Germline CDR1 reads SGHTA; CDR2 reads FQGNSA. Trimming cost V 5 bases and J 5 bases, with 12 bases left between them. CDR3: CASSPQKGTEAFF. The CDR3 DNA sequence: TGTGCCAGCAGCCCCCAAAAAGGGACTGAAGCTTTCTTT.

The V gene is TRBV11-2, the J gene TRBJ1-2; TRBD1 aligns across 7 bases. In germline, CDR1 is SGHAT, CDR2 FQNNGV. The CDR3 has 16 amino acids. The V and J ends lost 4 bases and 1 base, in that order; junction bases with no gene match: 9. The CDR3 spells CASSSRPGGYNYGYTF. The CDR3 coding sequence is TGTGCCAGCAGCTCCCGACCAGGGGGGTATAACTATGGCTACACCTTC.

The V call is TRBV5-6, the J call TRBJ1-2, with D tentatively TRBD1 (6 bases). The CDR3 totals 14 residues. V was pared by 6 bases and J by 6 bases, with 18 bases between. Germline V gives CDR1 SGHDT, CDR2 YYEEEE. The DNA of the CDR3 is TGTGCCAGCAACAGCTTGGCGGGGGCGGATGGCTACACCTTC. Its translation is CASNSLAGADGYTF. Combining the CDR3 with reference TRBV5-6 and TRBJ1-2 gives the whole variable domain DAGVTQSPTHLIKTRGQQVTLRCSPKSGHDTVSWYQQALGQGPQFIFQYYEEEERQRGNFPDRFSGHQFPNYSSELNVNALLLGDSALYLCASNSLAGADGYTFGSGTRLTVV.

The chain carries TRBV5-6 and TRBJ1-1; TRBD1 might be the D (5 bases). This CDR3 is built from 13 residues. V was pared by 2 bases and J by 1 base, with 6 bases between. CDR1 is SGHDT, CDR2 YYEEEE, per germline. This chain's CDR3 is CASSLDRNTEAFF. CDR3 coding DNA: TGTGCCAGCAGCTTAGACAGGAACACTGAAGCTTTCTTT.

This chain connects TRBV10-3 to TRBJ1-6; 10 bases are a match to TRBD1. The CDR3 contains 17 residues. Germline V gene lookup returns CDR1 ENHRY and CDR2 SYGVKD. The V segment lost 3 bases and the J segment 6 bases; nucleotides outside the gene matches: 8. The CDR3 region is CAISEQRQGAGNSPLHF. CDR3 nucleotide sequence: TGTGCCATCAGTGAACAAAGACAGGGGGCGGGTAATTCACCCCTCCACTTT.

This chain links TRBV4-3 with TRBJ2-3; 7 bases match TRBD2. Looked up from germline, CDR1 is LGHNA and CDR2 is YSLEER. The CDR3 totals 17 residues. V lost 0 bases to trimming and J lost 0 bases; unmatched junction nucleotides: 6. Written as DNA, the CDR3 is TGCGCCAGCAGCCAAGATCTTCCGGGGGGAAGCACAGATACGCAGTATTTT. Its translation: CASSQDLPGGSTDTQYF.

The CDR3 loop reads CASSQGLVSYNEQFF. The CDR3, as DNA: TGTGCCAGCAGCCAGGGACTCGTATCCTACAATGAGCAGTTCTTC. The chain carries TRBV11-2 and TRBJ2-1; D is perhaps TRBD2 (6 bases). The CDR3 is made up of 15 amino acids. Trimming removed 5 bases at V and 1 base at J, with 12 bases between. Per the germline V gene, CDR1 is SGHAT and CDR2 is FQNNGV.

This chain links TRBV11-2 with TRBJ1-1; D is ambiguous. Germline values: CDR1 SGHAT, CDR2 FQNNGV. Deletions cut 1 base from V and 1 base from J, with 7 bases between. This CDR3 has 14 amino acids. CDR3 nucleotide sequence: TGTGCCAGCAGCTTAGCGAGGGCGAACACTGAAGCTTTCTTT. Translated, it gives CASSLARANTEAFF.

The CDR3 loop is CASSIRTGTGSTEAFF. CDR3 nucleotide sequence: TGTGCCAGTAGTATCCGAACCGGGACAGGGTCCACTGAAGCTTTCTTT. This chain connects TRBV19 to TRBJ1-1, with 9 bases that match TRBD1. Germline-derived CDR1 and CDR2 are LNHDA and SQIVND (reference sequence). After removal of 3 bases from V and 4 bases from J, the junction contained 9 bases not matched to a gene. This CDR3 contains 16 residues.

The chain carries TRBV23-1 and TRBJ2-7; D is unresolved. TRBV23-1 is recorded as an ORF, its role being uncertain. This CDR3 region has 11 residues. Trimming removed 4 bases from V and 9 bases from J, with 10 bases in between. The CDR3 protein is CASSLRLGQYF. The CDR3, as DNA: TGCGCCAGCAGTCTAAGGTTGGGGCAGTACTTC.

J is TRBJ2-5 and V is TRBV5-8; 13 nucleotides agree with TRBD2. The CDR3 is 18 residues long. Per the germline V gene, CDR1 is SGHTS and CDR2 is YDEGEE. V trimming: 3 bases; J trimming: 1 base; junction bases outside the gene matches: 9. The CDR3 DNA follows: TGTGCCAGCAGCTGGAGGACTAGCGGGAGTTCACTCCAAGAGACCCAGTACTTC. Protein: CASSWRTSGSSLQETQYF.

The chain carries TRBV5-5 and TRBJ1-5, with D unclear. Germline CDR1 SGHKS, CDR2 YYEKEE (reference sequence). The germline V and J ends were trimmed by 0 bases and 11 bases, with 18 bases remaining between them. The CDR3 runs to 15 residues. The CDR3 protein is CASSLEGRGSGTQHF. As DNA, the CDR3 is TGTGCCAGCAGCTTGGAGGGTCGGGGAAGTGGGACCCAGCATTTT.

This clone was observed a single time. Other nucleotide sequences in the sample specify the same CDR3. The gene calls are TRBV5-1 and TRBJ2-1; 9 positions agree with TRBD2. The length of the CDR3 is 15 residues. V gave up 4 bases and J gave up 4 bases; unmatched junction bases: 6. The germline gives CDR1 SGHRS, CDR2 YFSETQ. CDR3 in amino acids: CASSLSAGGYNEQFF. CDR3 nucleotide sequence: TGCGCCAGCAGCCTCTCAGCGGGAGGTTACAATGAGCAGTTCTTC.